The present entry profiles one T cell receptor beta chain with its context. Its target is not known. Each sample gave at least 6 million isolated PBMCs. Total RNA was extracted at no less than 6 micrograms per sample. With a J-beta primer mix and a sample-barcoded 5' primer, a second PCR ran about 7 to 12 cycles. Each cDNA molecule was tagged by a template-switch adaptor that had 12 random nucleotides. TCRdb reprocessed the 5' RACE reads via MiXCR and lists one record per CDR3 protein. The sample yields about 770,000 distinct CDR3 sequences, around 42% seen once. The sample is drawn from a study of blood T cells in healthy people across ages. Findings and caveats of the study: Whereas aged donors had fewer naive CD4+ cells, long-lived donors had more of them and higher diversity.

Sequencing input: blood. The receptor's source is a man in his fifties or sixties in good health.

CDR3 bases: TGTGCCATCAGTGATGGGCGGGAGTTAGAGACCCAGTACTTC. It yields the protein CAISDGRELETQYF. The rearrangement uses TRBV10-3 and TRBJ2-5; TRBD2 matches 7 bases. Germline CDR1 is ENHRY and CDR2 is SYGVKD. V was pared by 3 bases and J by 4 bases, with 5 bases of the junction left unmatched. This CDR3 has 14 residues.